A single sample gave rise to the 8 T cell receptor beta chains below, sequenced in a study of long-term antiretroviral therapy in people with HIV. Survey level was the resolution at which the v3.0 immunoSEQ assay ran. Clones were sequenced by immunoSEQ multiplex PCR, and TCRdb holds only the in-frame ones, with some missing. The profile shows approximately 27,000 clones, 70% to 90% of them singletons. Source: unsorted PBMCs, taken 1.8 years after starting antiretroviral therapy. The receptors derive from a woman in her late teens or twenties with HIV.

The chain carries TRBV4-3 and TRBJ2-7; D is undetermined. The germline V gene has CDR1 LGHNA and CDR2 YSLEER. CDR3 length: 15 residues. V was cut by 1 base and J by 1 base, with 11 bases left in between. The chain's CDR3 is CASSQGWSDSYEQYF. The CDR3 region has the DNA TGCGCCAGCAGCCAAGGATGGTCGGATTCCTACGAGCAGTACTTC.

J is TRBJ2-7 and V is TRBV9, with TRBD2 matching over 7 bases. Unmatched junction bases numbered 6, after V lost 3 bases and J lost 0 bases. The CDR3 has 15 amino acids. The V gene's germline CDR1 is SGDLS and CDR2 YYNGEE. The CDR3 DNA is TGTGCCAGCAGCGACACCCGGGGGGACTCCTACGAGCAGTACTTC. Translating it yields CASSDTRGDSYEQYF.

The gene calls are TRBV5-5 and TRBJ2-7; 7 nucleotides line up with TRBD1. The CDR3 is 15 amino acids. The germline CDR1 and CDR2 sequences are SGHKS and YYEKEE (reference sequence). V shed 0 bases and J 3 bases; nucleotides not matched to a gene: 6. CDR3 coding DNA: TGTGCCAGCAGCTTGGAGGACAGGCTGAACTACGAGCAGTACTTC. Encoded protein: CASSLEDRLNYEQYF.

This clone was seen just once. The rearrangement links TRBV7-3 to TRBJ2-2; 8 bases map to TRBD2. Trimming at V came to 2 bases and at J to 6 bases, leaving 2 bases not matched to a gene. Germline V gene sequence: CDR1 SGHTA, CDR2 FQGTGA. The CDR3 loop spans 14 amino acids. CDR3 region: CASSLLREAGELFF. In DNA, the CDR3 is TGTGCCAGCAGCTTACTGCGGGAGGCCGGGGAGCTGTTTTTT.

This clone is medium-sized by share. The DNA of the CDR3 is TGTGCCAGTTACAGGGATGCAACCGGGGAGCTGTTTTTT. This encodes CASYRDATGELFF. The chain couples TRBV19 to TRBJ2-2, with a weak D call TRBD1 (6 bases). The V gene's germline CDR1 is LNHDA and CDR2 SQIVND (reference sequence). The length of the CDR3 is 13 residues. Trimming stripped 8 bases from V and 5 bases from J, with 12 bases between. Combining the CDR3 with reference TRBV19 and TRBJ2-2 gives the whole variable domain DGGITQSPKYLFRKEGQNVTLSCEQNLNHDAMYWYRQDPGQGLRLIYYSQIVNDFQKGDIAEGYSVSREKKESFPLTVTSAQKNPTAFYLCASYRDATGELFFGEGSRLTVL.

The CDR3 protein is CAISSDGQYTDTQYF. The CDR3 nucleotides are TGTGCCATCAGTTCCGACGGACAGTACACAGATACGCAGTATTTT. The chain uses TRBV10-3 and TRBJ2-3; D perhaps matches TRBD1 (6 bases). The V and J ends lost 5 bases and 2 bases respectively, with 14 bases between them. Germline assignment: CDR1 ENHRY and CDR2 SYGVKD. CDR3 size: 15 residues.

The rearrangement joins TRBV7-8 to TRBJ1-2; TRBD1 agrees at 7 bases. V lost 2 bases and J lost 2; bases outside the gene matches: 5. This CDR3 comprises 15 residues. Germline CDR1 SGHVS, CDR2 FQNEAQ. The DNA for the CDR3 is TGTGCCAGCAGCTTAACCGACAGGGCAAACTATGGCTACACCTTC. Translated: CASSLTDRANYGYTF.

The CDR3 loop is CASSYYSGSLGEQFF. The CDR3 coding sequence is TGTGCCAGCAGTTACTATAGCGGGAGTTTGGGGGAGCAGTTCTTC. V and J are TRBV6-5 and TRBJ2-1; TRBD2 matches 9 bases. V lost 1 base to trimming and J lost 10 bases; unmatched junction nucleotides: 8. Germline values: CDR1 MNHEY, CDR2 SVGAGI. The CDR3 has 15 amino acids.